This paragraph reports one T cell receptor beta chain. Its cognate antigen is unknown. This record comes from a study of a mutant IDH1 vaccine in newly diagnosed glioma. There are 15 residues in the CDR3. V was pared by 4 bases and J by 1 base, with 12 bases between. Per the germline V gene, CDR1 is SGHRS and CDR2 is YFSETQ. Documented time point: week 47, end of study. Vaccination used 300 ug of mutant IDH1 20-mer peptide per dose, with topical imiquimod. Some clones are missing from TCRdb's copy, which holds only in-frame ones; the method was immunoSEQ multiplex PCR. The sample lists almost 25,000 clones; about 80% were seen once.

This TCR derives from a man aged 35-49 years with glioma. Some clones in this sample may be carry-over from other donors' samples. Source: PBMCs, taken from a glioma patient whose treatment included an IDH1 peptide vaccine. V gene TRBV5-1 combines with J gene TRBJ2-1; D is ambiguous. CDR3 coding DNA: TGCGCCAGCAGCCCCAATGAAGGGTCCTACAATGAGCAGTTCTTC. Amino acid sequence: CASSPNEGSYNEQFF.